This T cell receptor beta chain was documented in a study of CD8 T cells in Susac syndrome. Across the study: There were Susac syndrome patients who were therapy-naive at blood draw, others on corticosteroids, and others on intravenous immunoglobulin alone. Broader study findings: Clonal expansion was not seen in any Susac syndrome CD4+ T cell repertoire.

The authors sequenced TCR beta from blood CD8+ and CD4+ T cells. Purification of the CD8+ and CD4+ T cells relied on negative isolation, and TEMRA cells underwent FACS enrichment. Turning to this clonotype: As yet, its antigen is unknown.

There are 14 residues in the CDR3. Per germline, CDR1 KGHSH and CDR2 LQKENI. The V and J ends lost 6 bases and 3 bases respectively, with 15 bases between them. The RNA, roughly 0.45 to 1 ug, was put through reverse transcription using random hexamers. Each CDR3 protein is one row after TCRdb ran MiXCR on the immunoSEQ multiplex PCR reads. The sample has about 190,000 distinct CDR3 sequences, almost 96% seen once. The chain recombines TRBV18 with TRBJ2-7; D gene ambiguous. The sequenced material came from CD4+ T cells from PBMCs. The receptor was isolated from a human donor with Susac syndrome. The CDR3 DNA reads TGTGCCAGCTCCCCCTATGGCGAGATCTACGAGCAGTACTTC. Residues: CASSPYGEIYEQYF.